This T cell receptor beta chain was identified during a study of blood T cell repertoires in COVID-19. CDR3 length equals 15 residues. V lost 2 bases and J lost 2, with 10 bases in between. Per the germline V gene, CDR1 is GTSNPN and CDR2 is SVGIG (reference sequence). Produced via immunoSEQ multiplex PCR; TCRdb's table is partial and in-frame only. The sample shows about 440,000 clones, around 89% of them seen only once. The gene calls are TRBV30 and TRBJ1-6, with unresolved D. The source of this sequence is a woman in her forties or fifties with COVID-19, enrolled during active disease. The sequenced material came from peripheral blood. CDR3 sequence: CAWSSIWPYNSPLHF. DNA for the CDR3: TGTGCCTGGAGTTCGATATGGCCCTATAATTCACCCCTCCACTTT.